The next 24 T cell receptor beta chains were all read from a single sample in a study of blood T cells in healthy people across ages. The second PCR ran about 6 to 12 cycles with a sample-barcoded 5' primer and J-beta primers. TCRdb analysed the 5' RACE reads with MiXCR anew, one entry per CDR3 protein. This table holds around 780,000 distinct CDR3 sequences, 56% found once. Source material: blood. The source of these receptors is a man aged 35-49 years in good health.

This sequence joins TRBV12-3 or TRBV12-4 and TRBJ2-4; D may be TRBD1 or TRBD2 (5 bases each). V was shortened by 7 bases and J by 0 bases, with 13 bases between the two germline ends. This CDR3 is 15 amino acids long. The CDR3 spells CASTGTELAKNIQYF. Written as DNA, the CDR3 is TGTGCCAGCACCGGGACGGAGTTAGCCAAAAACATTCAGTACTTC.

The gene calls are TRBV29-1 and TRBJ2-2; 7 nucleotides align to TRBD1. The CDR3 has 13 amino acids. The germline V gene encodes CDR1 SQVTM and CDR2 ANQGSEA. V dropped 6 bases and J dropped 2; count of bases not matched to a gene: 3. The CDR3 nucleotides read TGCAGCGTCGGACAGGTTAACACCGGGGAGCTGTTTTTT. Its translation: CSVGQVNTGELFF.

This clonotype was observed a handful of times. As DNA, the CDR3 is TGCGCCAGCAGCATACCGGGACATCAGGAAAAGAACAATGAGCAGTTCTTC. Protein: CASSIPGHQEKNNEQFF. The chain joins TRBV5-1 to TRBJ2-1; maybe TRBD1 (6 bases). The ends were cut back, 4 bases at V and 5 bases at J, with 22 bases in the middle. Germline values: CDR1 SGHRS, CDR2 YFSETQ. The CDR3 runs 17 residues.

The J gene is TRBJ1-1, the V gene TRBV5-1; D ambiguous. Trimming removed 4 bases at V and 8 bases at J, with 15 bases between. Germline V gene data show CDR1 as SGHRS and CDR2 as YFSETQ. CDR3 length: 13 amino acids. CDR3 region: CASSLGMTPEAFF. In nucleotides, the CDR3 is TGCGCCAGCAGCCTAGGGATGACACCCGAAGCTTTCTTT.

The gene calls are TRBV24-1 and TRBJ2-6, with TRBD2 as a possible D gene (5 bases). The V gene's germline CDR1 is KGHDR and CDR2 SFDVKD. The CDR3 is 16 amino acids. Trimming left V 5 bases short and J 1 base short, with 11 bases between. The CDR3 reads CATSGEGPSGANVLTF. The CDR3 region has the DNA TGTGCCACCAGTGGAGAGGGTCCATCTGGGGCCAACGTCCTGACTTTC.

This clonotype was detected only a few times. The chain joins TRBV7-9 to TRBJ1-2; perhaps TRBD1 as D (6 bases). V dropped 4 bases and J dropped 3 bases, with 6 bases sitting between them. Germline values: CDR1 SEHNR, CDR2 FQNEAQ (reference sequence). This CDR3 has 12 amino acids. The DNA of the CDR3 is TGTGCCAGCAGCTGGACAGACTATGGCTACACCTTC. It yields the protein CASSWTDYGYTF.

This clonotype was detected ten times or more. The J gene is TRBJ1-1, the V gene TRBV12-3 or TRBV12-4, with 11 bases aligning to TRBD1. This CDR3 contains 18 residues. Trimming removed 1 base from V and 0 bases from J; junction bases left unmatched: 7. CDR3 nucleotides: TGTGCCAGCAGTTTAGGGACAGGGGGCAATTCGCTGAACACTGAAGCTTTCTTT. Encoded protein: CASSLGTGGNSLNTEAFF.

This clonotype appeared many times. Written as DNA, the CDR3 is TGTGCCAGCTCACTGGAGGGGAACACTGAAGCTTTCTTT. Amino acid sequence: CASSLEGNTEAFF. The V gene is TRBV18, the J gene TRBJ1-1; no firm D call. The germline V gene has CDR1 KGHSH and CDR2 LQKENI. The V end lost 4 bases, the J end lost 1 base, and 7 bases lay between the germline ends. CDR3 length: 13 amino acids. Together with reference TRBV18 and TRBJ1-1, the CDR3 gives the full variable domain: NAGVMQNPRHLVRRRGQEARLRCSPMKGHSHVYWYRQLPEEGLKFMVYLQKENIIDESGMPKERFSAEFPKEGPSILRIQQVVRGDSAAYFCASSLEGNTEAFFGQGTRLTVV.

Only a few counts were recorded for this clonotype. V gene TRBV7-2 combines with J gene TRBJ2-5; D perhaps matches TRBD1 (6 bases). Germline V gene data show CDR1 as SGHTA and CDR2 as FQGNSA. Trimming shortened V by 5 bases and J by 3 bases, and 10 bases separated the two germline ends. The CDR3 has 13 amino acids. The CDR3 sequence: CASSTRTEETQYF. Written as DNA, the CDR3 is TGTGCCAGCAGCACCAGGACAGAAGAGACCCAGTACTTC.

This clonotype was seen repeatedly, ten times or more. The rearrangement uses TRBV7-2 and TRBJ2-7; the match to TRBD2 covers 8 bases. Trimming removed 1 base from V and 0 bases from J; junction bases left unmatched: 2. CDR3 length equals 15 residues. CDR1 is SGHTA and CDR2 is FQGNSA in the germline V gene. CDR3 amino acids: CASSLGGGISYEQYF. The CDR3 DNA sequence: TGTGCCAGCAGCTTAGGCGGGGGGATCTCCTACGAGCAGTACTTC.

The rearrangement links TRBV28 to TRBJ2-7, with D perhaps matching TRBD1 (5 bases). The V gene lost 2 bases and the J gene lost 3 bases, with 11 bases spanning the gap. There are 14 residues in the CDR3. Germline V CDR1 and CDR2: MDHEN, SYDVKM. DNA for the CDR3: TGTGCCAGCAGTTTAATTCAGGGTTACTACGAGCAGTACTTC. It is translated as CASSLIQGYYEQYF.

This clonotype was counted between two and nine times. The rearrangement links TRBV7-2 to TRBJ1-2; perhaps TRBD1 as D (5 bases). The CDR3 consists of 15 residues. V lost 6 bases and J lost 6, with 20 bases in between. CDR1 is SGHTA, CDR2 FQGNSA, per germline. The CDR3 protein is CASRRPWGSQHGYTF. DNA of the CDR3: TGTGCCAGCAGGCGCCCCTGGGGGTCACAACATGGCTACACCTTC.

In this sample, this clonotype turned up a few times. The chain has TRBV6-6 and TRBJ2-3; no definite D call. Per the germline V gene, CDR1 is MNHNY and CDR2 is SVGAGI (reference sequence). CDR3 length: 16 amino acids. Trimming took off 2 bases at V and 0 bases at J, with 12 bases between the two ends. The CDR3 nucleotides are TGTGCCAGCAGTTACCAGCAGGCCATTAGCACAGATACGCAGTATTTT. Amino acid sequence: CASSYQQAISTDTQYF.

The chain combines TRBV25-1 with TRBJ2-5; D perhaps matches TRBD1 (6 bases). The end of the DNA is better explained by TRBJ2-7, so the J call may be wrong. Germline CDR1 is MGHDK and CDR2 is SYGVNS. The CDR3 loop spans 13 amino acids. CDR3 amino acids: CASVNRDLDEQYF. The CDR3 DNA is TGTGCCAGCGTGAACAGGGATCTCGACGAGCAGTACTTC.

The chain uses TRBV27 and TRBJ2-7, with 7 bases identical to TRBD2. The J segment lost 5 bases and the V segment lost 4 bases, leaving 5 bases of the junction unmatched. The CDR3 runs 13 residues. Looked up from germline, CDR1 is MNHEY and CDR2 is SMNVEV (reference sequence). CDR3 DNA: TGTGCCAGCAGTTGGGGGGGAGCAAACGAGCAGTACTTC. Protein: CASSWGGANEQYF.

This chain connects TRBV12-3 or TRBV12-4 to TRBJ2-3; D uncertain. The CDR3 consists of 16 residues. V lost 4 bases and J lost 1, with 15 bases in between. CDR3: CASSSTPGRRTDTQYF. The CDR3 DNA reads as TGTGCCAGCAGTTCCACACCAGGACGGCGCACAGATACGCAGTATTTT.

This clonotype was counted between two and nine times. The rearrangement uses TRBV13 and TRBJ2-1; 8 nucleotides match TRBD2. CDR1 and CDR2 (germline): PRHDT, FYEKMQ (reference sequence). V dropped 7 bases and J dropped 8; count of bases not matched to a gene: 10. CDR3 length: 14 amino acids. The CDR3 region has the DNA TGTGCCAGCACACTAGCGGCGATGGTCGATGAGCAGTTCTTC. It yields the protein CASTLAAMVDEQFF. Looking up the rest from reference TRBV13 and TRBJ2-1 gives the full variable domain: AAGVIQSPRHLIKEKRETATLKCYPIPRHDTVYWYQQGPGQDPQFLISFYEKMQSDKGSIPDRFSAQQFSDYHSELNMSSLELGDSALYFCASTLAAMVDEQFFGPGTRLTVL.

The V gene is TRBV6-1, the J gene TRBJ2-3; 7 nucleotides align to TRBD2. This CDR3 has 15 residues. Germline CDR1 and CDR2: MNHNS and SASEGT. Losses at the gene ends were 7 bases for V and 3 bases for J; bases not matched to a gene: 10. CDR3 in DNA: TGTGCCAGCACCCCCGGGGGGATAGGAACAGATACGCAGTATTTT. Its translation: CASTPGGIGTDTQYF.

This chain connects TRBV5-1 to TRBJ2-3; 9 positions agree with TRBD2. The V and J ends lost 4 bases and 5 bases, in that order; junction bases with no gene match: 11. In germline, CDR1 is SGHRS, CDR2 YFSETQ. The CDR3 runs 16 residues. The CDR3: CASSMEDSGRGDTQYF. The DNA for the CDR3 is TGCGCCAGCAGCATGGAAGATAGCGGGAGAGGAGATACGCAGTATTTT.

CDR3 loop: CASSGTSGSFYEQYF. For the CDR3, the DNA is TGTGCCAGCAGTGGCACTAGCGGGAGTTTCTACGAGCAGTACTTC. The rearrangement joins TRBV25-1 to TRBJ2-7; 11 bases map to TRBD2. Germline CDR1 MGHDK, CDR2 SYGVNS. J lost 3 bases, V lost 4 bases, and 5 bases had no gene match. This CDR3 has 15 residues.

This sequence joins TRBV10-3 and TRBJ2-3; 11 bases agree with TRBD2. Germline-derived CDR1 and CDR2 are ENHRY and SYGVKD. The CDR3 consists of 17 residues. Trimming took 8 bases from V and 0 from J; bases not matched to a gene: 10. Here the CDR3 DNA reads TGTGCCATCCGCCTAGCGGGGGGCTCTTCTAGCACAGATACGCAGTATTTT. This sequence encodes CAIRLAGGSSSTDTQYF.

The rearrangement joins TRBV27 to TRBJ1-6; TRBD1 might be the D (5 bases). There are 16 residues in the CDR3. Germline V gives CDR1 MNHEY, CDR2 SMNVEV (reference sequence). With 4 bases removed from V and 7 bases from J, the gap between germline ends came to 17 bases. CDR3 DNA sequence: TGTGCCAGCAGTTATTCTTGGGGCAGGGACAATTCACCCCTCCACTTT. It yields the protein CASSYSWGRDNSPLHF.

This chain connects TRBV4-1 to TRBJ2-7; no definite D call. Germline values: CDR1 MGHRA, CDR2 YSYEKL. Trimming stripped 8 bases from V and 7 bases from J, with 18 bases between. CDR3 length: 13 amino acids. The CDR3 here is CASPSHAYNEQYF. Written as DNA, the CDR3 is TGCGCCAGCCCGTCCCACGCCTACAATGAGCAGTACTTC.

The chain uses TRBV20-1 and TRBJ1-1; D possibly corresponds to TRBD1 (5 bases). In germline, CDR1 is DFQATT, CDR2 SNEGSKA (reference sequence). The CDR3 has 13 residues. Trimming removed 5 bases at V and 3 bases at J, with 13 bases between. CDR3 protein: CSAPRQPDTEAFF. The CDR3 nucleotides are TGCAGTGCTCCCCGACAGCCCGACACTGAAGCTTTCTTT.